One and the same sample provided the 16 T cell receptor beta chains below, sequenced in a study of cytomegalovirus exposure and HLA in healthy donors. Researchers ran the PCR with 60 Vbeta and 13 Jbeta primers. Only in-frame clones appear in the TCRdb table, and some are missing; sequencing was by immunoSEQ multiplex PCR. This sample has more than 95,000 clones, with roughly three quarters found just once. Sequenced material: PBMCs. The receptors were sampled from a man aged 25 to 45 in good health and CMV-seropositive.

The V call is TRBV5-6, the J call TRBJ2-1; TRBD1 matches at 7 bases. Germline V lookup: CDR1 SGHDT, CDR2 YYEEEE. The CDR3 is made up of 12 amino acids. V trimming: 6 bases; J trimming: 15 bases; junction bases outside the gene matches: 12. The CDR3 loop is CASTSSRGRSFF. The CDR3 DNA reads TGTGCCAGCACCTCCTCTAGGGGGCGGTCGTTCTTC.

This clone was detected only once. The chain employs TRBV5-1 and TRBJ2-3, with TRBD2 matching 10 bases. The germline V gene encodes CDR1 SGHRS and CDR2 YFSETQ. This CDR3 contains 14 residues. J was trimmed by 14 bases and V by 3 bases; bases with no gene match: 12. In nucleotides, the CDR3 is TGCGCCAGCAGCTCCCATATGAGCGGGGGGGCCCCGTATTTT. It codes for CASSSHMSGGAPYF. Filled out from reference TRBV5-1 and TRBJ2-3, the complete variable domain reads KAGVTQTPRYLIKTRGQQVTLSCSPISGHRSVSWYQQTPGQGLQFLFEYFSETQRNKGNFPGRFSGRQFSNSRSEMNVSTLELGDSALYLCASSSHMSGGAPYFGPGTRLTVL.

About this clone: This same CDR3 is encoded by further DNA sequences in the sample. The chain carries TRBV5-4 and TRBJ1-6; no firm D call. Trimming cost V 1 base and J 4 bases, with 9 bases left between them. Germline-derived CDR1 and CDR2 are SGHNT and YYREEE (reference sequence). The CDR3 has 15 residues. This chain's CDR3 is CASSLSGGYNSPLHF. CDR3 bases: TGTGCCAGCAGCTTGTCCGGAGGATATAATTCACCCCTCCACTTT. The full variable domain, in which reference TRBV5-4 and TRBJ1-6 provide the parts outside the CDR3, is ETGVTQSPTHLIKTRGQQVTLRCSSQSGHNTVSWYQQALGQGPQFIFQYYREEENGRGNFPPRFSGLQFPNYSSELNVNALELDDSALYLCASSLSGGYNSPLHFGNGTRLTVT.

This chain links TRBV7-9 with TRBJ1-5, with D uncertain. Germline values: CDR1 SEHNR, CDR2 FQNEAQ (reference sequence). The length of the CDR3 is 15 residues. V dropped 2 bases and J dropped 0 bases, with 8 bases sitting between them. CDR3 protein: CASSLRGNSNQPQHF. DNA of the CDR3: TGTGCCAGCAGCTTACGGGGTAATAGCAATCAGCCCCAGCATTTT.

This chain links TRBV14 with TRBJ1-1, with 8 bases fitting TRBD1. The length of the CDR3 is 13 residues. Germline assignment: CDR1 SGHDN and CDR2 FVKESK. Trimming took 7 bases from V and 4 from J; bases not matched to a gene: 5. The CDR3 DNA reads TGTGCCAGCACCAAACAGGGGGGCACTGAAGCTTTCTTT. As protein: CASTKQGGTEAFF.

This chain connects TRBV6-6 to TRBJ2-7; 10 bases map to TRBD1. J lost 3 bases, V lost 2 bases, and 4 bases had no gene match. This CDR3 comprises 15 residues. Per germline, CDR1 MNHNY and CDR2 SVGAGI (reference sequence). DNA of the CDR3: TGTGCCAGCAGTTACGTAGGACAGGGGGTCTACGAGCAGTACTTC. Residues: CASSYVGQGVYEQYF.

The CDR3 coding sequence is TGTGCCAGCAGTTTAACTCCCTACAATGAGCAGTTCTTC. Translated, it gives CASSLTPYNEQFF. V usage is TRBV27 and J usage is TRBJ2-1; no definite D call. This CDR3 is built from 13 residues. The V and J ends lost 2 bases and 2 bases respectively, with 4 bases between them. The germline V gene has CDR1 MNHEY and CDR2 SMNVEV (reference sequence).

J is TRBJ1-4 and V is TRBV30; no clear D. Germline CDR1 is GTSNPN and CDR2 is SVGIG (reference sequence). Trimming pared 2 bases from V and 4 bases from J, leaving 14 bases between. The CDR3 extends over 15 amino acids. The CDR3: CAWSPGRQVNEKLFF. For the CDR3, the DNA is TGTGCCTGGAGTCCCGGCCGACAAGTTAATGAAAAACTGTTTTTT.

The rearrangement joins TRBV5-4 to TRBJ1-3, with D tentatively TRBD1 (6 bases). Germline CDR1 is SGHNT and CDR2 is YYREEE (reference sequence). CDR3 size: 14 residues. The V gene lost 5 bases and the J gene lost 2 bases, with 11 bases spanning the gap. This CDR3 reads CASSDRTAGNTIYF. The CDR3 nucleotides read TGTGCCAGCAGTGACAGGACTGCTGGAAACACCATATATTTT.

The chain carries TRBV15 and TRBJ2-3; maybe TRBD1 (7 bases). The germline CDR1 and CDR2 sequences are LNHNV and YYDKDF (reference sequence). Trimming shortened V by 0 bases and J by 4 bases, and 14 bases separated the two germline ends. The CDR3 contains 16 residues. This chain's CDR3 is CATSREYGRGADTQYF. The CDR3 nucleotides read TGTGCCACCAGCAGAGAATACGGCAGGGGGGCAGATACGCAGTATTTT.

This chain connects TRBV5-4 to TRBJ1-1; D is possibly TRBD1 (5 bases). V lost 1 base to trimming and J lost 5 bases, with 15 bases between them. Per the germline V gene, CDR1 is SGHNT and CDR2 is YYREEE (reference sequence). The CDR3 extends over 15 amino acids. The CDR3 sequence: CASSLLRGGGTEAFF. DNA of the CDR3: TGTGCCAGCAGCTTGTTAAGGGGTGGGGGGACTGAAGCTTTCTTT.

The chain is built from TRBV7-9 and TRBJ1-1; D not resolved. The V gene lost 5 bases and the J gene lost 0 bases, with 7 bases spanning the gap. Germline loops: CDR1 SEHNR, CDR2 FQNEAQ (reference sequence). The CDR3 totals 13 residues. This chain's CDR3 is CASSQLMNTEAFF. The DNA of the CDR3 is TGTGCCAGCAGCCAGTTGATGAACACTGAAGCTTTCTTT.

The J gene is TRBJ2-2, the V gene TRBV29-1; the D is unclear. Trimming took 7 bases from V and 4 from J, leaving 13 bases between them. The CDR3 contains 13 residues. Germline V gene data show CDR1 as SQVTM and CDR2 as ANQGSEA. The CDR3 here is CSAAVRSTGELFF. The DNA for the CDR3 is TGCAGCGCCGCCGTGCGGAGCACCGGGGAGCTGTTTTTT.

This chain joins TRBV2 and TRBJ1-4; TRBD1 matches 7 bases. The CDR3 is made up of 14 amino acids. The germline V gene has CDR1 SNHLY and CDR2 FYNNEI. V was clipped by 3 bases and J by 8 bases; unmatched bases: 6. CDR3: CASSDYRGIEKLFF. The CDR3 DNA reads TGTGCCAGCAGTGATTACAGGGGTATAGAAAAACTGTTTTTT. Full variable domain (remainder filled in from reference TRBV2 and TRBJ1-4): EPEVTQTPSHQVTQMGQEVILRCVPISNHLYFYWYRQILGQKVEFLVSFYNNEISEKSEIFDDQFSVERPDGSNFTLKIRSTKLEDSAMYFCASSDYRGIEKLFFGSGTQLSVL.

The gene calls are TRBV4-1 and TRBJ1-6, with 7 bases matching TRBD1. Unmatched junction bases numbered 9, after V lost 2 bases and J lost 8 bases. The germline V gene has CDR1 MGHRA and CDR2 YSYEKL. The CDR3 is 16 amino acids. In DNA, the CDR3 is TGCGCCAGCAGCCAAATGGCGGGACAGAACCATTCACCCCTCCACTTT. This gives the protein CASSQMAGQNHSPLHF.

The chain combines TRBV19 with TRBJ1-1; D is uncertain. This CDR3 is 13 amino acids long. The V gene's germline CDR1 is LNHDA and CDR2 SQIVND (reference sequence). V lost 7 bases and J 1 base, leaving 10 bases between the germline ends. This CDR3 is CASKRATNTEAFF. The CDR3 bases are TGTGCCAGTAAGAGGGCGACGAACACTGAAGCTTTCTTT.